This TCR beta chain was recovered during a study of T cell responses to AZD1222 COVID-19 vaccine. Study-wide results and limits: It should be noted that donors were predominantly white British and more often female, and clonal diversity was possibly underestimated.

V dropped 7 bases and J dropped 10; count of bases not matched to a gene: 10. The CDR3 runs 14 residues. Germline CDR1 ENHRY, CDR2 SYGVKD. Produced via immunoSEQ multiplex PCR; TCRdb's table is partial and in-frame only. This table holds some 100,000 clones, around nine tenths found once. About this clone: Its antigen is not known.

Specimen: peripheral blood, collected on day 0 of AZD1222 vaccination. This chain joins TRBV10-3 and TRBJ1-6; TRBD1 agrees at 7 bases. This clonotype originated in an adult in good health. This CDR3 is CAIKGTERGSPLHF. Written as DNA, the CDR3 is TGTGCCATCAAAGGGACAGAGAGAGGCTCACCCCTCCACTTT.